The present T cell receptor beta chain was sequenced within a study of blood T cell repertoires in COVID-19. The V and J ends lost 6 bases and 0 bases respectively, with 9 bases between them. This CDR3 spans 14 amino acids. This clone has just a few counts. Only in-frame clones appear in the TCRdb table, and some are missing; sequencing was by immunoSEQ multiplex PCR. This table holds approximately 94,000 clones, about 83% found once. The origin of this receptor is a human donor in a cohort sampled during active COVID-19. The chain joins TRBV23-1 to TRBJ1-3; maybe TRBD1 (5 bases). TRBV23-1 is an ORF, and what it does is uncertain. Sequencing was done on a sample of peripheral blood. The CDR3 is CASRGLGSGNTIYF. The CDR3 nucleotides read TGCGCCAGCAGGGGGCTAGGCTCTGGAAACACCATATATTTT.